These T cell receptor beta chains were read from a single sample in a study of blood T cell repertoires in COVID-19. The assay was immunoSEQ multiplex PCR, and TCRdb's table has in-frame clones only and misses some. The sample yields a few hundred thousand clones, around 87% seen once. The sample taken for sequencing was PBMCs or T cells enriched from blood (not recorded which). The receptor source for this set is a man aged 35 to 55 in a cohort exposed to, infected with or recovered from COVID-19 (not recorded which). Each CDR3 is given with its conserved first and last residue. D genes are given only for firm matches. The size entry is marked missing in some rows and otherwise reads once, few, many or a size class.

size	J	V	D	CDR3	DNA
.	TRBJ2-1	TRBV19	.	CASSKGRGRGEQFF	TGTGCCAGTAGTAAGGGCAGGGGTAGGGGTGAGCAGTTCTTC
.	TRBJ2-4	TRBV3-1/TRBV3-2	.	CASSQGLNIQYF	TGTGCCAGCAGCCAAGGTCTAAACATTCAGTACTTC
.	TRBJ2-2	TRBV5-5	.	CASSPSPAGSTTGELFF	TGTGCCAGCAGCCCTTCCCCGGCAGGGTCAACAACCGGGGAGCTGTTTTTT
.	TRBJ2-1	TRBV7-6	TRBD2	CASSLIAGSSYNEQFF	TGTGCCAGCAGCTTAATAGCGGGAAGCTCCTACAATGAGCAGTTCTTC
.	TRBJ1-3	TRBV6-1	.	CASSETGAGNYGNTIYF	TGTGCCAGCAGTGAAACCGGTGCAGGGAACTATGGAAACACCATATATTTT
.	TRBJ2-3	TRBV29-1	TRBD1	CSVEDRVSSFTDTQYF	TGCAGCGTTGAGGACAGGGTTTCTTCCTTCACAGATACGCAGTATTTT
once	TRBJ2-7	TRBV7-6	TRBD2	CASSLDRTSGYEQYF	TGTGCCAGCAGCTTAGATCGGACTAGCGGCTACGAGCAGTACTTC
once	TRBJ1-1	TRBV5-6	.	CASSLAQGSNFMNTEAFF	TGTGCCAGCAGCTTGGCACAGGGAAGTAACTTTATGAACACTGAAGCTTTCTTT
.	TRBJ2-7	TRBV19	.	CASSMVGDPYEQYF	TGTGCCAGTAGTATGGTAGGGGATCCCTACGAGCAGTACTTC
.	TRBJ2-1	TRBV11-2	.	CASSSTLAESAYNEQFF	TGTGCCAGCAGCTCGACCTTAGCGGAGTCCGCCTACAATGAGCAGTTCTTC
.	TRBJ2-5	TRBV13	TRBD1	CASRGQGDQETQYF	TGTGCCAGCAGGGGACAGGGCGACCAAGAGACCCAGTACTTC
.	TRBJ2-7	TRBV7-9	TRBD1	CASSLSVTGDYEQYF	TGTGCCAGCAGCTTAAGTGTCACAGGGGACTACGAGCAGTACTTC
.	TRBJ2-2	TRBV6-5	TRBD1	CASRLPGQGTGELFF	TGTGCCAGCAGGCTCCCGGGACAGGGCACCGGGGAGCTGTTTTTT
.	TRBJ2-2	TRBV6-2/TRBV6-3	.	CASSYPGSGDTGELFF	TGTGCCAGCAGTTACCCTGGTAGCGGAGACACCGGGGAGCTGTTTTTT
.	TRBJ1-3	TRBV7-9	TRBD1	CASSLGQGAFGSGNTIYF	TGTGCCAGCAGCTTAGGACAGGGGGCGTTCGGCTCTGGAAACACCATATATTTT
.	TRBJ1-2	TRBV6-1	TRBD1	CASSERTGPYGYTF	TGTGCCAGCAGTGAGAGGACAGGCCCCTATGGCTACACCTTC
.	TRBJ1-5	TRBV2	TRBD1	CASSDRGFQPQHF	TGTGCCAGCAGTGACAGGGGGTTTCAGCCCCAGCATTTT
few	TRBJ1-1	TRBV30	.	CAYQTSNTEAFF	TGTGCGTACCAGACTTCGAACACTGAAGCTTTCTTT
.	TRBJ2-7	TRBV7-9	TRBD1	CASSTSGTGPYEQYF	TGTGCCAGCAGCACCAGTGGGACAGGGCCCTACGAGCAGTACTTC
.	TRBJ2-1	TRBV5-4	.	CASSSETGSHEQFF	TGTGCCAGCAGCTCCGAGACAGGTAGCCATGAGCAGTTCTTC
.	TRBJ1-2	TRBV5-8	TRBD1	CASSRRGQGDGYTF	TGTGCCAGCAGCCGCCGGGGACAGGGGGACGGCTACACCTTC
.	TRBJ1-2	TRBV3-1/TRBV3-2	.	CASSPSRLLYRYGYTF	TGTGCCAGCAGCCCGTCTCGACTGCTATACCGCTATGGCTACACCTTC
few	TRBJ2-1	TRBV19	TRBD2	CASSSTGTSVVNEQFF	TGTGCCAGTAGTAGCACCGGGACTAGCGTGGTCAATGAGCAGTTCTTC
.	TRBJ2-3	TRBV7-9	.	CASSSPGVGRTDTQYF	TGTGCCAGCAGCTCACCTGGAGTGGGTCGCACAGATACGCAGTATTTT
few	TRBJ2-1	TRBV3-1/TRBV3-2	TRBD2	CASSQERAAGLAPTQFF	TGTGCCAGCAGCCAAGAGAGGGCGGCGGGACTAGCACCCACGCAGTTCTTC